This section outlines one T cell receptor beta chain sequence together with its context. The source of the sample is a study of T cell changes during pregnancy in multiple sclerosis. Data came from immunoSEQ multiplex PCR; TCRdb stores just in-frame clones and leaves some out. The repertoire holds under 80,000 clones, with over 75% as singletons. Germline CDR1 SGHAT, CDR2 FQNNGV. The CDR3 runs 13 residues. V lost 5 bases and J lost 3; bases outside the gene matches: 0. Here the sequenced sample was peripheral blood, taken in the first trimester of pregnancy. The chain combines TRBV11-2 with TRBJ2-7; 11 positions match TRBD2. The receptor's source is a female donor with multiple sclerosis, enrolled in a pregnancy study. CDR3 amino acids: CASSTSGSYEQYF. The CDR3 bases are TGTGCCAGCAGCACTAGCGGGAGCTACGAGCAGTACTTC.